This T cell receptor (beta chain) was sequenced for a study of cytomegalovirus exposure and HLA in healthy donors. Study-wide points: Most sequenced TCRs were rare (though some public TCRs occurred in many donors). Analyses of presence/absence relied on an assumption of roughly uniform sequencing depth across donors. Owing to their indistinguishability, certain V segments, notably TRBV6-2 and TRBV6-3, were excluded.

Only a few counts were recorded for this clone. What it binds is not known. With 0 bases removed from V and 1 base from J, the gap between germline ends came to 3 bases. CDR1 SGHVS and CDR2 FNYEAQ come from the germline V gene. This CDR3 is built from 13 residues. It was with 60 Vbeta and 13 Jbeta primers that the PCR ran. Clones were read by immunoSEQ multiplex PCR, and TCRdb kept only the in-frame ones, dropping some. Among around 140,000 clones listed, approximately 78% were seen once. The chain is built from TRBV7-6 and TRBJ1-1; D uncertain. The source of this sequence is a woman between 18 and 29 years old in good health and CMV-seropositive. The sample consisted of PBMCs. The CDR3 spells CASSLAANTEAFF. CDR3 in DNA: TGTGCCAGCAGCTTAGCGGCGAACACTGAAGCTTTCTTT.